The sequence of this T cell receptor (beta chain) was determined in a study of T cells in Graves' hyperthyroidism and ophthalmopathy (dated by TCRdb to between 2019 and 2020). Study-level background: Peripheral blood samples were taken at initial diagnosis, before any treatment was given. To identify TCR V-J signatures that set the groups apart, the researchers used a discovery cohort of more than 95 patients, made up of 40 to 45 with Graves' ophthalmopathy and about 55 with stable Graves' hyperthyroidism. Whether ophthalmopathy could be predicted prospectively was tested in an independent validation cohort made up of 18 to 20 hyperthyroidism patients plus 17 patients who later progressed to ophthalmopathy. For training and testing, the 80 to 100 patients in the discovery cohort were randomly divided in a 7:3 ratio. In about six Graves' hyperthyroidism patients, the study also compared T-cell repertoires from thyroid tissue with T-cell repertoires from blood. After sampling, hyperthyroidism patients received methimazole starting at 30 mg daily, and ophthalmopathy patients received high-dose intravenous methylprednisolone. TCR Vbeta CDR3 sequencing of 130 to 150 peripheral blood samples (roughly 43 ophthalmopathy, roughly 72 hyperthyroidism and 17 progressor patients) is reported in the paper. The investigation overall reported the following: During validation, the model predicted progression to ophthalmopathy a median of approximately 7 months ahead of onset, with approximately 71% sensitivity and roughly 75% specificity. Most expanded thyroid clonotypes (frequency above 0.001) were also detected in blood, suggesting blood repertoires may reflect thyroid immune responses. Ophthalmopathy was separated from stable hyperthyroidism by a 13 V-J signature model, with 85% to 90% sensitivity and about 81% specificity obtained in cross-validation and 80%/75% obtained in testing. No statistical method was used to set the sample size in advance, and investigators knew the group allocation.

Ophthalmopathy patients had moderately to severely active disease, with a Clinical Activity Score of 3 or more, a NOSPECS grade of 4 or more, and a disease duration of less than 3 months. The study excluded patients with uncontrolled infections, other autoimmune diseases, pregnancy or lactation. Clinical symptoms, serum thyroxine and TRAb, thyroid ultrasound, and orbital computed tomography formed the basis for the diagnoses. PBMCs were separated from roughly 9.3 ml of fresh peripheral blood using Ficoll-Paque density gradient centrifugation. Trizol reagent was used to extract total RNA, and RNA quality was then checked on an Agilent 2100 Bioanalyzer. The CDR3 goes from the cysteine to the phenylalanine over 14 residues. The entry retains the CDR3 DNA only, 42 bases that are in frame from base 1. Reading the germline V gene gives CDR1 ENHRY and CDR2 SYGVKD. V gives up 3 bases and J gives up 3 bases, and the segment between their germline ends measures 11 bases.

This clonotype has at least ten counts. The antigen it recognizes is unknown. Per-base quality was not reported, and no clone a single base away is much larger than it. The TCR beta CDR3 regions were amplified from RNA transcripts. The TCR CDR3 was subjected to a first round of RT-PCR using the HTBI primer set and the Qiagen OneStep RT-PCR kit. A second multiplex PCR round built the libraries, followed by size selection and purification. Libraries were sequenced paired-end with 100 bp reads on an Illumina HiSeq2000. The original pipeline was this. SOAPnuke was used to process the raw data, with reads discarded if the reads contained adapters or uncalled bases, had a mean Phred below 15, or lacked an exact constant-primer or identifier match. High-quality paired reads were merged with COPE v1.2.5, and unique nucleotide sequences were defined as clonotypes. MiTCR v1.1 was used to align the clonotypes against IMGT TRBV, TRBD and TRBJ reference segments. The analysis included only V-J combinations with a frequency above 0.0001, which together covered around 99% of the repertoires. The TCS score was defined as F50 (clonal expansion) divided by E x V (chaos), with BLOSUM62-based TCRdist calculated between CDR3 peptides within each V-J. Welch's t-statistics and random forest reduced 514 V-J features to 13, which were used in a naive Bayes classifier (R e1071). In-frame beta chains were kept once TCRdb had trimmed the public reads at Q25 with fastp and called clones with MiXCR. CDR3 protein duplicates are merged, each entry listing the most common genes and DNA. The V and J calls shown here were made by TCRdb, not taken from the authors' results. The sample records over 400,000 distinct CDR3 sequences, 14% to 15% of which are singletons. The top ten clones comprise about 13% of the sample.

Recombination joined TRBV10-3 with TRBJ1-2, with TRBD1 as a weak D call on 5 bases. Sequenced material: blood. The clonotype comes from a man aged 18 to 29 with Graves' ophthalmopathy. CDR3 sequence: CAISDRVPDYGYTF. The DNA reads TGTGCCATCAGTGACAGGGTCCCGGACTATGGCTACACCTTC.